Reported below is one TCR beta chain. This entry belongs to a study of immune characterization of retroperitoneal liposarcoma. The CDR3 is made up of 13 amino acids. Per the germline V gene, CDR1 is MNHNY and CDR2 is SVGAGI (reference sequence). Between the trimmed V and J ends, which lost 6 bases and 10 bases, there was a span of 16 bases. A single record per CDR3 protein comes from TCRdb applying MiXCR to the PCR reads. This table has about 6,600 distinct CDR3 sequences, roughly 29% appearing once. The TCR comes from a female donor with retroperitoneal liposarcoma. The specimen sequenced was tumor tissue. The gene calls are TRBV6-6 and TRBJ2-1; D is tentatively TRBD1 or TRBD2 (5 bases each). CDR3 sequence: CASRTGPAYEQFF. DNA of the CDR3: TGTGCCAGCAGGACGGGGCCCGCCTACGAGCAGTTCTTC.